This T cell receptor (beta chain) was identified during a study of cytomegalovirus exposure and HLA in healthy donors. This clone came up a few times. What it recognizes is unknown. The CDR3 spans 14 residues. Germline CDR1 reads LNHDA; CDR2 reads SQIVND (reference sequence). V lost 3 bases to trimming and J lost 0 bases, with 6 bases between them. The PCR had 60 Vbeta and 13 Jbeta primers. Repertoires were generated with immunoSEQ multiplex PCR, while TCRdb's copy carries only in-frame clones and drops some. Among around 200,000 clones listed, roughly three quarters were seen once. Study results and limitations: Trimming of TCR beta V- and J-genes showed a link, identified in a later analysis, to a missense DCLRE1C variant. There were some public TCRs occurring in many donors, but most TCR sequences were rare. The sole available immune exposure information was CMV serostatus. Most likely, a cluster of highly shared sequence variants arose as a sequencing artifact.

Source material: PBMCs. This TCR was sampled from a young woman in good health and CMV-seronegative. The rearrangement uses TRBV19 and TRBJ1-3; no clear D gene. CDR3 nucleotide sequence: TGTGCCAGTAGTATTTACGGCTCTGGAAACACCATATATTTT. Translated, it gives CASSIYGSGNTIYF.